This TCR beta chain was recorded in a study of T cell repertoires in cytomegalovirus infection. Whole-study context: Public TCR beta signatures indicated both CMV infection and matching HLA type.

This clonotype was observed at least ten times. As yet, its antigen is unknown. The V and J ends lost 2 bases and 5 bases respectively, with 18 bases between them. Germline-derived CDR1 and CDR2 are LGHDT and YNNKEL (reference sequence). The CDR3 spans 16 residues. One entry per CDR3 protein, called by TCRdb with MiXCR from the reads. This table has roughly 120,000 distinct CDR3 sequences, around 28% appearing once. Specimen: CD8+ T cells from cultured PBMCs, collected from culture after CMV antigen stimulation. The source is a human donor in good health (CMV status not recorded). Some clones in this sample may be carry-over from other donors' samples. The chain joins TRBV3-1 to TRBJ1-1, with a possible D match to TRBD1 (6 bases). Here the CDR3 reads CASSQILRDISTEAFF. The CDR3 DNA reads as TGTGCCAGCAGCCAAATCCTCCGGGACATAAGTACTGAAGCTTTCTTT.